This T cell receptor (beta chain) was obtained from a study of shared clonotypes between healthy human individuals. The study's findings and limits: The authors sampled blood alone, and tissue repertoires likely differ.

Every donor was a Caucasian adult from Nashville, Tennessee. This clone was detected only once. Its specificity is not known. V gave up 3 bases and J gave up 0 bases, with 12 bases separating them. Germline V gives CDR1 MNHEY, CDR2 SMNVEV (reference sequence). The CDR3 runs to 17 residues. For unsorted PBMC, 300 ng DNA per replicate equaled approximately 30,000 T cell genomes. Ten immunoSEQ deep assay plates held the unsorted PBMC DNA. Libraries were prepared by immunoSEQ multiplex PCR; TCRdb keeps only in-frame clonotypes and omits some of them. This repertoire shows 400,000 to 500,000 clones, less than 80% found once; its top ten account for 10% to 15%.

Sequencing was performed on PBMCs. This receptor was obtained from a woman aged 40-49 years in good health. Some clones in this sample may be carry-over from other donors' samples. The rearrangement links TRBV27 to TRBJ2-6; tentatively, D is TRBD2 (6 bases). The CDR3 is CASSFSGEASGANVLTF. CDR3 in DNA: TGTGCCAGCAGTTTTTCTGGGGAGGCCTCTGGGGCCAACGTCCTGACTTTC.